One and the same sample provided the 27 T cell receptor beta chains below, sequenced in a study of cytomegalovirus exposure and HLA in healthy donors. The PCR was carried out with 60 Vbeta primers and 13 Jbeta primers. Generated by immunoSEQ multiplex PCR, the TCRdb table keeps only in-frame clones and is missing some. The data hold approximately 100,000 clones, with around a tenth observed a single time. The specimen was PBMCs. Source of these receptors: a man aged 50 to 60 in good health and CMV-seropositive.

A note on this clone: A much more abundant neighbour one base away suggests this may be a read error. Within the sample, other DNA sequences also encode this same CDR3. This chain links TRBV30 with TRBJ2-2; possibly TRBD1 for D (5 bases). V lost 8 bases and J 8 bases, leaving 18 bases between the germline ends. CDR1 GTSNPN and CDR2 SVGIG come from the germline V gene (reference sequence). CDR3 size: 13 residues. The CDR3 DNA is TGTGCCAGGACGGAACAGGAAACAGGGGAGCTGTTTTTT. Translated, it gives CARTEQETGELFF.

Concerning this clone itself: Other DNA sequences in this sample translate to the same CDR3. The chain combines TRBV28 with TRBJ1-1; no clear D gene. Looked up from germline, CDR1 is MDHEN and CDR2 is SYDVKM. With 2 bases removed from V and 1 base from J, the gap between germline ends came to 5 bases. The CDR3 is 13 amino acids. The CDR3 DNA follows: TGTGCCAGCAGTTTAGGGCGGAACACTGAAGCTTTCTTT. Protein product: CASSLGRNTEAFF. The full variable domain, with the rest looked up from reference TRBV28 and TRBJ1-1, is DVKVTQSSRYLVKRTGEKVFLECVQDMDHENMFWYRQDPGLGLRLIYFSYDVKMKEKGDIPEGYSVSREKKERFSLILESASTNQTSMYLCASSLGRNTEAFFGQGTRLTVV.

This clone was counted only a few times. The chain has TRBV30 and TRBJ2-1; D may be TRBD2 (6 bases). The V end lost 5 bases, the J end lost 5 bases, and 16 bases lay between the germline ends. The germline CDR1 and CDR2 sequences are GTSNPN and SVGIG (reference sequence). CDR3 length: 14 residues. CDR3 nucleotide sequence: TGTGCCTGGCGTATGGGGACTGCTAACAATGAGCAGTTCTTC. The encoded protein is CAWRMGTANNEQFF.

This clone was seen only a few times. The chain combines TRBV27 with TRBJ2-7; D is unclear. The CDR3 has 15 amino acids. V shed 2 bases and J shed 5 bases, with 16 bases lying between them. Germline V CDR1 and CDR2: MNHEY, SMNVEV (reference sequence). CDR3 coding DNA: TGTGCCAGCAGTTTACGCTCATACTCTTCGGACGAGCAGTACTTC. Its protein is CASSLRSYSSDEQYF.

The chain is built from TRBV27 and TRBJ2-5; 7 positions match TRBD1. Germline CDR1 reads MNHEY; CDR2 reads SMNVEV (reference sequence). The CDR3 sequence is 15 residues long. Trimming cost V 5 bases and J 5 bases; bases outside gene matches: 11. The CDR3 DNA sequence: TGTGCCAGCAGTACCCACCGACAGGGCGAGGAGACCCAGTACTTC. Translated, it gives CASSTHRQGEETQYF.

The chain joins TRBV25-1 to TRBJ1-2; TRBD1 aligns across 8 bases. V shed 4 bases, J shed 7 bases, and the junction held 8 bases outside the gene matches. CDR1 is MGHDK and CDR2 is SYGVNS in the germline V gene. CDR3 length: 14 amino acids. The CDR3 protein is CASSAIRQGAGYTF. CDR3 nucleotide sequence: TGTGCCAGCAGTGCTATAAGGCAGGGGGCTGGCTACACCTTC.

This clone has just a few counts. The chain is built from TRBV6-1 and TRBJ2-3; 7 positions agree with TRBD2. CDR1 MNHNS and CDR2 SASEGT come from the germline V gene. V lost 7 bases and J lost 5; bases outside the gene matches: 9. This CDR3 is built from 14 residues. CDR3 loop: CASIGAGAGDTQYF. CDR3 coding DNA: TGTGCCAGCATCGGGGCGGGAGCGGGAGATACGCAGTATTTT.

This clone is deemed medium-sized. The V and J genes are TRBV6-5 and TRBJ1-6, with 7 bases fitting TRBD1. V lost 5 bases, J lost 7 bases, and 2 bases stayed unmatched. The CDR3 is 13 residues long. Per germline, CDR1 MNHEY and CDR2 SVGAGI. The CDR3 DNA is TGTGCCAGCAGTACAGGGGACAATTCACCCCTCCACTTT. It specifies CASSTGDNSPLHF.

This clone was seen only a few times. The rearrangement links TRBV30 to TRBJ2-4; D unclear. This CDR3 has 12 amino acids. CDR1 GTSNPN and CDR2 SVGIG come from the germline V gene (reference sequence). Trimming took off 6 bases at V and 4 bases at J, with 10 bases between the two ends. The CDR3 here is CACSSTKNIQYF. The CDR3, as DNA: TGTGCCTGCAGTAGCACTAAAAACATTCAGTACTTC.

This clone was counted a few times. The CDR3: CAHTMTGGTGQPQHF. CDR3 in DNA: TGTGCCCACACAATGACGGGGGGTACAGGTCAGCCCCAGCATTTT. The chain carries TRBV6-6 and TRBJ1-5; D may be TRBD1 (5 bases). Between the trimmed V and J ends, which lost 11 bases and 6 bases, there was a span of 23 bases. The CDR3 is 15 amino acids. Germline V gene data show CDR1 as MNHNY and CDR2 as SVGAGI (reference sequence).

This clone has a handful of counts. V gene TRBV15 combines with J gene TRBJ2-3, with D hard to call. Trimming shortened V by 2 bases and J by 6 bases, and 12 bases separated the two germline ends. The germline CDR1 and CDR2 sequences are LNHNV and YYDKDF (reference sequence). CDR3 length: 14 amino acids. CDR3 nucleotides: TGTGCCACCAGCAGATTCCTCTTGGAGGATACGCAGTATTTT. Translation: CATSRFLLEDTQYF.

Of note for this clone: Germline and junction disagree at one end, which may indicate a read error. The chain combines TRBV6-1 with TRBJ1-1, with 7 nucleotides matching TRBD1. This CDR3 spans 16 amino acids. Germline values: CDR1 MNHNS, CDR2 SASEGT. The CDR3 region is CTSSEGSGTANTEAFF. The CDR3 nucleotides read TGTACCAGCAGTGAAGGCTCCGGGACAGCGAACACTGAAGCTTTCTTT.

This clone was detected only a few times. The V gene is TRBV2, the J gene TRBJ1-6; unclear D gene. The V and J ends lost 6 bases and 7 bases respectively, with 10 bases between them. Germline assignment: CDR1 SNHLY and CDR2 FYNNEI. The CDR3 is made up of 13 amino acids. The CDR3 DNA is TGTGCCAGCAGGACGGGTAGAAATTCACCCCTCCACTTT. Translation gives CASRTGRNSPLHF.

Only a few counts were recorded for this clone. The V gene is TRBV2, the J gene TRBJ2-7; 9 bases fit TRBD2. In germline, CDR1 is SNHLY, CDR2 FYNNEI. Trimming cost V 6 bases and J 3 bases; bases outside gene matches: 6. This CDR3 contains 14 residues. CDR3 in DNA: TGTGCCAGCAGGGGGACTAGCAGCTACTACGAGCAGTACTTC. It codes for CASRGTSSYYEQYF.

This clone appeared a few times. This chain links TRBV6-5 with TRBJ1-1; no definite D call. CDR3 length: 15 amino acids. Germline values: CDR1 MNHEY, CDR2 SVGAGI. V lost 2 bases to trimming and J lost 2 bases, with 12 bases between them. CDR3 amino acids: CASSYVQMGNTEAFF. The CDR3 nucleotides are TGTGCCAGCAGTTACGTCCAAATGGGCAACACTGAAGCTTTCTTT.

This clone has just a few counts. The CDR3 DNA sequence: TGTGCCAGCAGCTTAAGGACAGGGGCGAACACTGAAGCTTTCTTT. It specifies CASSLRTGANTEAFF. The genes are TRBV7-8 and TRBJ1-1; 9 nucleotides align to TRBD1. V shed 2 bases, J shed 1 base, and the junction held 2 bases outside the gene matches. Germline CDR1 is SGHVS and CDR2 is FQNEAQ. This CDR3 is built from 15 residues.

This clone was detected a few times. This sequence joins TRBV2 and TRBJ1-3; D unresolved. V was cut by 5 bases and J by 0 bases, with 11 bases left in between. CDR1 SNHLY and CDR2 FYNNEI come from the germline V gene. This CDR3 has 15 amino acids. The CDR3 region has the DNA TGTGCCAGCAGTTACGCGACGGGCTCTGGAAACACCATATATTTT. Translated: CASSYATGSGNTIYF.

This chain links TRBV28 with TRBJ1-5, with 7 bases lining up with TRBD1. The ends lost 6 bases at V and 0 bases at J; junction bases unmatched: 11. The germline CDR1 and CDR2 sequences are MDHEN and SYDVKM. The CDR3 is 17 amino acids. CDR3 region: CASRLPGQPYSNQPQHF. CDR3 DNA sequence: TGTGCCAGCAGACTTCCGGGACAGCCCTATAGCAATCAGCCCCAGCATTTT.

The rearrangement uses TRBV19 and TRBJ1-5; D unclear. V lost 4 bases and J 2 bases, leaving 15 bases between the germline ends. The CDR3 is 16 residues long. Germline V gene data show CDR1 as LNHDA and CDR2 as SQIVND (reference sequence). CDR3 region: CASSNAGRQGNQPQHF. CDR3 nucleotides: TGTGCCAGTAGTAACGCGGGAAGGCAAGGCAATCAGCCCCAGCATTTT. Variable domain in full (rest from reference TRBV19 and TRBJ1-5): DGGITQSPKYLFRKEGQNVTLSCEQNLNHDAMYWYRQDPGQGLRLIYYSQIVNDFQKGDIAEGYSVSREKKESFPLTVTSAQKNPTAFYLCASSNAGRQGNQPQHFGDGTRLSIL.

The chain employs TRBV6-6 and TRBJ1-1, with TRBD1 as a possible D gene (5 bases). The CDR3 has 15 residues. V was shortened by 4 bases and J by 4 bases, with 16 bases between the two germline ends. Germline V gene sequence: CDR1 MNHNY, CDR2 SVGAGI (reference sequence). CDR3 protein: CASSSPKVRGTEAFF. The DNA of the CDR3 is TGTGCCAGCAGTTCCCCCAAGGTAAGGGGCACTGAAGCTTTCTTT.

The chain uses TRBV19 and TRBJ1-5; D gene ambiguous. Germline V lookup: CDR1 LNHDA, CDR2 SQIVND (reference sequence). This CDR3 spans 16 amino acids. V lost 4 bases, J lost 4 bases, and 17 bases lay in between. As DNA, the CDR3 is TGTGCCAGTAGTACGTCAGAGGCCCTTGGGAATCAGCCCCAGCATTTT. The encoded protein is CASSTSEALGNQPQHF.

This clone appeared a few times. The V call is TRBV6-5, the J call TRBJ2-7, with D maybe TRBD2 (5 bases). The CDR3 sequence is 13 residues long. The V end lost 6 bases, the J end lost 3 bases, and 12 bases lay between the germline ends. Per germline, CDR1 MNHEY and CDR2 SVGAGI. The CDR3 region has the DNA TGTGCCAGCAGCGACCCCGCGGGCTACGAGCAGTACTTC. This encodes CASSDPAGYEQYF.

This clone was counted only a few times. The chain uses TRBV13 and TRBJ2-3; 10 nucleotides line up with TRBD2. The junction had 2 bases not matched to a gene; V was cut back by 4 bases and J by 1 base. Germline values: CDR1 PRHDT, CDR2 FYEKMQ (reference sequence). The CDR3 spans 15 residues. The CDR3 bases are TGTGCCAGCAGCTCTAGCGGGAGAGGCACAGATACGCAGTATTTT. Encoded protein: CASSSSGRGTDTQYF.

CDR3 in DNA: TGTGCCAGCAGTAGAGGACTAGCGGGAGTGGAGTACAATGAGCAGTTCTTC. Translation: CASSRGLAGVEYNEQFF. The genes are TRBV27 and TRBJ2-1, with 13 bases lining up with TRBD2. J was trimmed by 4 bases and V by 5 bases; bases with no gene match: 8. Germline-derived CDR1 and CDR2 are MNHEY and SMNVEV (reference sequence). This CDR3 has 17 residues.

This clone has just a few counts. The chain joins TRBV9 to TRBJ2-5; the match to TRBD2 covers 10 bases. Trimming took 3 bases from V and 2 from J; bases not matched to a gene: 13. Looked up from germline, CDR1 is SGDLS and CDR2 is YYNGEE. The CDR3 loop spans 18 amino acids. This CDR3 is CASSAHTPGLAVQETQYF. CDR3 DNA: TGTGCCAGCAGCGCCCATACCCCCGGACTAGCGGTTCAAGAGACCCAGTACTTC. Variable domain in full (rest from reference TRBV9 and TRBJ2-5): DSGVTQTPKHLITATGQRVTLRCSPRSGDLSVYWYQQSLDQGLQFLIQYYNGEERAKGNILERFSAQQFPDLHSELNLSSLELGDSALYFCASSAHTPGLAVQETQYFGPGTRLLVL.

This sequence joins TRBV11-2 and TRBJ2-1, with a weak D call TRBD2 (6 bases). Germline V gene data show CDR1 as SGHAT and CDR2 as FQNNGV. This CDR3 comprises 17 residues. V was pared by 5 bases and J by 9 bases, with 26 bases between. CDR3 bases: TGTGCCAGCAGCCAACACGGGACTGCTGACCTCTTAGGTGAGCAGTTCTTC. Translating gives CASSQHGTADLLGEQFF.

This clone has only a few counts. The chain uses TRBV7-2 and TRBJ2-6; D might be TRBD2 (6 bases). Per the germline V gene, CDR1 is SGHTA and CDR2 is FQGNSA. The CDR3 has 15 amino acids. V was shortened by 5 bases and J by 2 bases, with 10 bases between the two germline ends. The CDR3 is CASSQGGTGANVLTF. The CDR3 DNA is TGTGCCAGCAGCCAAGGAGGGACTGGGGCCAACGTCCTGACTTTC.